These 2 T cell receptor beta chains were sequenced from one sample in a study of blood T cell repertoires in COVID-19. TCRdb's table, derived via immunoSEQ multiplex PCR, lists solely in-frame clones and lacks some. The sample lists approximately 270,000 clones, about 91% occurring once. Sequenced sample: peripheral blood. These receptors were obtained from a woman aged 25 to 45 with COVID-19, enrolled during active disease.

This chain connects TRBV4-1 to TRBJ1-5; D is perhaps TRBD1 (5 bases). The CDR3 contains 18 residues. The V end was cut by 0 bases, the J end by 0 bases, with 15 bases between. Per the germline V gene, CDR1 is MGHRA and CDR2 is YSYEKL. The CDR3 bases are TGCGCCAGCAGCCAAGAAACAGGAAACCTTTATAGCAATCAGCCCCAGCATTTT. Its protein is CASSQETGNLYSNQPQHF.

This chain's CDR3 is CATSREGRISGNTIYF. Here the CDR3 DNA reads TGTGCCACCAGCAGAGAAGGCAGGATCTCTGGAAACACCATATATTTT. This sequence joins TRBV15 and TRBJ1-3, with D hard to call. V was shortened by 0 bases and J by 0 bases, with 9 bases between the two germline ends. The V gene's germline CDR1 is LNHNV and CDR2 YYDKDF (reference sequence). This CDR3 is built from 16 residues.